This TCR beta chain emerged from a study of shared clonotypes between healthy human individuals. CDR1 and CDR2 from the germline V gene are SGHVS and FQNEAQ. This CDR3 spans 15 amino acids. The ends were cut back, 3 bases at V and 7 bases at J, with 15 bases in the middle. Using immunoSEQ multiplex PCR, the repertoire was profiled, and TCRdb retains in-frame clones only, with some absent. This table has about 1.5 million clones, roughly 98% appearing once. This TCR came from a man aged 25-40 years in good health. Sequencing used naive CD4+ T cells sorted from blood. Regarding subset: CD45RA+ positively selected. J is TRBJ2-2 and V is TRBV7-8; TRBD1 is a possible D gene (5 bases). For the CDR3, the DNA is TGTGCCAGCAGCTTGAGTGGGGCGCTTTTCGGGGAGCTGTTTTTT. Its translation is CASSLSGALFGELFF.